Sequencing of this T cell receptor beta chain was carried out in a study of control samples from healthy donors and cancer patients. Germline values: CDR1 WSHSY, CDR2 SAAADI. Trimming shortened V by 4 bases and J by 8 bases, and 9 bases separated the two germline ends. The CDR3 runs to 13 residues. The repertoire was sequenced with immunoSEQ multiplex PCR; TCRdb's copy has only in-frame clones and lacks some. This table holds roughly 80,000 clones, 88% found once. Sequencing was carried out using blood. The rearrangement links TRBV10-2 to TRBJ1-6; possible D gene TRBD1, 5 bases. The sequence was collected from a woman in her 50s in good health. The CDR3 bases are TGCGCCAGCAGTGCCGGGGGAGATTCACCCCTCCACTTT. Protein: CASSAGGDSPLHF.